A selection of T cell receptor beta chains follows, all from one sample in a study of cytomegalovirus exposure and HLA in healthy donors. Clones were read by immunoSEQ multiplex PCR, and TCRdb kept only the in-frame ones, dropping some. The table shows about 110,000 clones, with 81% occurring only once. Material: PBMCs. The receptors come from a man aged 25 to 45 in good health and CMV-seronegative. Both conserved end residues are part of each CDR3. The D gene is left open where the match is weak. Clone size is given for some rows only: seen once, a few or many times, or a class if the clone is expanded.

v_gene	abundance	j_gene	d_gene	len	CDR3nt	CDR3aa
TRBV11-2	NA	TRBJ1-1	TRBD1	16	TGTGCCAGCAGCCTGGACGACAGGGGGCGTGGGACTGAAGCTTTCTTT	CASSLDDRGRGTEAFF
TRBV28	NA	TRBJ2-1	TRBD1	16	TGTGCCAGCAGTTTTGTGGGACAGGGGGCACCGGATGAGCAGTTCTTC	CASSFVGQGAPDEQFF
TRBV4-1	NA	TRBJ2-4	TRBD2	16	TGCGCCAGCAGCCAAGACCTAGCGGGGGGGCGGAACATTCAGTACTTC	CASSQDLAGGRNIQYF
TRBV9	NA	TRBJ2-7	TRBD1	15	TGTGCCAGCAGCGCGATAGACAGGGTACAGAGTGAGCAGTACTTC	CASSAIDRVQSEQYF
TRBV5-1	NA	TRBJ2-5	NA	17	TGCGCCAGCAGTACCCAGACTGGAATAGAGCTTGGAGAGACCCAGTACTTC	CASSTQTGIELGETQYF
TRBV7-3	NA	TRBJ2-7	NA	15	TGTGCCAGCAGCTTAGGGGGGACGGCCGACTACGAGCAGTACTTC	CASSLGGTADYEQYF
TRBV7-3	NA	TRBJ2-1	TRBD1	15	TGTGCCAGCAGCGCGGTGGACAGGGGCTACAATGAGCAGTTCTTC	CASSAVDRGYNEQFF
TRBV27	NA	TRBJ2-1	NA	13	TGTGCCAGCAGTTCGCCAGGGAACAATGAGCAGTTCTTC	CASSSPGNNEQFF
TRBV6-1	few	TRBJ2-7	NA	14	TGTGCCAGCAGTAGGGCACAGGAGATCTACGAGCAGTACTTC	CASSRAQEIYEQYF
TRBV5-1	NA	TRBJ2-7	NA	11	TGCGCCAGCAGCTTAGCGAACGAGCAGTACTTC	CASSLANEQYF
TRBV7-2	NA	TRBJ2-1	NA	16	TGTGCCAGCAGCTTAGTGCCCGAAATTAGCGACAATGAGCAGTTCTTC	CASSLVPEISDNEQFF
TRBV30	once	TRBJ1-4	NA	13	TGTGCCTGGAGTGTACGTTCAGGAGAAAAACTGTTTTTT	CAWSVRSGEKLFF
TRBV10-2	NA	TRBJ2-3	TRBD2	14	TGCGCCAGCAACCCCACTAGCGCGACAGATACGCAGTATTTT	CASNPTSATDTQYF
TRBV27	few	TRBJ1-1	NA	11	TGTGCCAGCAGTTTTGGCCCTGAAGCTTTCTTT	CASSFGPEAFF
TRBV5-6	NA	TRBJ1-5	TRBD1	16	TGTGCCAGCAGCTCGGGGGACAGGGGGCGGGGTCAGCCCCAGCATTTT	CASSSGDRGRGQPQHF
TRBV7-9	NA	TRBJ2-2	TRBD2	15	TGTGCCAGCAGCTCACTAGCGGGGTACACCGGGGAGCTGTTTTTT	CASSSLAGYTGELFF
TRBV7-2	NA	TRBJ1-3	NA	12	TGTGCCAGCAGCTTACAGGGCTACACCATATATTTT	CASSLQGYTIYF
TRBV27	NA	TRBJ2-7	NA	13	TGTGCCAGCAGTGTGGCTAGCGCAGTCGAGCAGTACTTC	CASSVASAVEQYF
TRBV4-1	NA	TRBJ2-7	TRBD1	15	TGCGCCAGCAGCCAAGACCCCCGGGACAGCTACGAGCAGTACTTC	CASSQDPRDSYEQYF
TRBV30	NA	TRBJ2-5	TRBD1	16	TGTGCCTGGAGTATTCCGGGACAGGGATTTGGGGAGACCCAGTACTTC	CAWSIPGQGFGETQYF
TRBV25-1	NA	TRBJ1-5	NA	14	TGTGCCAGCAGTGAATCCAGGGGACATCAGCCCCAGCATTTT	CASSESRGHQPQHF
TRBV6-4	NA	TRBJ2-3	TRBD2	15	TGTGCCAGCAGTGACCTTGCGGGAGGGGCAGATACGCAGTATTTT	CASSDLAGGADTQYF
TRBV11-2	once	TRBJ2-1	TRBD2	16	TGTGCCAGCAGCTTAATCCCCGGGACTAGTGAGAATGAGCAGTTCTTC	CASSLIPGTSENEQFF
TRBV7-9	NA	TRBJ2-5	TRBD2	15	TGTGCCAGCAGCCCCCTAGCGGGAGGGGCAGAGACCCAGTACTTC	CASSPLAGGAETQYF
TRBV30	once	TRBJ1-6	TRBD1	14	TGTGCCTGGAGTCCAGGGACAGGCAATTCACCCCTCCACTTT	CAWSPGTGNSPLHF
TRBV5-4	NA	TRBJ2-1	TRBD2	16	TGTGCCAGCAGCCCTCTAGCCGGGAGGGTGAGCAATGAGCAGTTCTTC	CASSPLAGRVSNEQFF
TRBV5-1	NA	TRBJ2-3	NA	16	TGCGCCAGCAACCCTGGCCAAGGGGGACGCACAGATACGCAGTATTTT	CASNPGQGGRTDTQYF
TRBV6-1	NA	TRBJ2-5	TRBD2	19	TGTGCCAGCAGTGAAGACGGCCAACTAGCGGGAGGGCCTCAAGAGACCCAGTACTTC	CASSEDGQLAGGPQETQYF